A selection of T cell receptor beta chains follows, all from one sample in a study of blood T cell repertoires in COVID-19. This table comes from immunoSEQ multiplex PCR, and its TCRdb copy is limited to in-frame clones, with some not included. The sample includes fewer than 250,000 clones, 84% of them seen just once. The sample taken for sequencing was PBMCs or T cells enriched from blood (not recorded which). All receptors come from a woman aged 30 to 39 who had recovered from COVID-19. CDR3s include the opening cysteine and the closing phenylalanine or tryptophan. A D gene is named only where the DNA matches it firmly. Only some rows state a clone size, as once, few, many or a class for expanded clones.

D gene: NA
V gene: TRBV10-3
J gene: TRBJ1-3
clone size: NA
CDR3 protein: CATHSTTGLSSGNTIYF
CDR3 DNA: TGTGCCACCCACTCTACCACGGGACTGAGCTCTGGAAACACCATATATTTT

D gene: NA
V gene: TRBV9
J gene: TRBJ1-5
clone size: NA
CDR3 protein: CASSVGTGLQPQHF
CDR3 DNA: TGTGCCAGCAGCGTAGGAACAGGTTTACAGCCCCAGCATTTT

D gene: TRBD1
V gene: TRBV27
J gene: TRBJ1-6
clone size: once
CDR3 protein: CASSLFRGTGDQRPLHF
CDR3 DNA: TGTGCCAGCAGTTTATTTCGTGGGACAGGGGATCAAAGGCCCCTCCACTTT

D gene: TRBD1
V gene: TRBV10-2
J gene: TRBJ2-4
clone size: NA
CDR3 protein: CASNHGTGSAKNIQYF
CDR3 DNA: TGCGCCAGCAATCATGGGACAGGGTCGGCCAAAAACATTCAGTACTTC

D gene: NA
V gene: TRBV4-2
J gene: TRBJ2-2
clone size: NA
CDR3 protein: CASSQESGSTYTGELFF
CDR3 DNA: TGTGCCAGCAGCCAAGAATCGGGGAGCACCTACACCGGGGAGCTGTTTTTT

D gene: TRBD1
V gene: TRBV7-9
J gene: TRBJ1-4
clone size: NA
CDR3 protein: CASSWRQGAGEKLFF
CDR3 DNA: TGTGCCAGCAGCTGGAGACAGGGGGCCGGCGAAAAACTGTTTTTT

D gene: NA
V gene: TRBV2
J gene: TRBJ1-1
clone size: NA
CDR3 protein: CASSEVLPNTEAFF
CDR3 DNA: TGTGCCAGCTCAGAGGTACTGCCGAACACTGAAGCTTTCTTT

D gene: NA
V gene: TRBV6-5
J gene: TRBJ2-3
clone size: few
CDR3 protein: CASTLDSPTSDTQYF
CDR3 DNA: TGTGCCAGCACATTGGACAGTCCAACCTCAGATACGCAGTATTTT

D gene: NA
V gene: TRBV28
J gene: TRBJ1-5
clone size: NA
CDR3 protein: CASSYPGTPYQPQHF
CDR3 DNA: TGTGCCAGCAGTTACCCCGGGACACCATATCAGCCCCAGCATTTT

D gene: TRBD1
V gene: TRBV27
J gene: TRBJ2-1
clone size: NA
CDR3 protein: CASSPPTGGGFNEQFF
CDR3 DNA: TGTGCCAGCAGTCCTCCGACAGGGGGAGGATTCAATGAGCAGTTCTTC

D gene: NA
V gene: TRBV21-1
J gene: TRBJ2-4
clone size: NA
CDR3 protein: CASSPSGPVAKNIQYF
CDR3 DNA: TGTGCCAGCAGCCCCAGCGGCCCGGTAGCCAAAAACATTCAGTACTTC

D gene: TRBD2
V gene: TRBV28
J gene: TRBJ2-5
clone size: NA
CDR3 protein: CASSLPGGVAETQYF
CDR3 DNA: TGTGCCAGCAGTTTGCCCGGGGGGGTGGCCGAGACCCAGTACTTC

D gene: TRBD1
V gene: TRBV10-3
J gene: TRBJ1-3
clone size: NA
CDR3 protein: CAISGQGALSGNTIYF
CDR3 DNA: TGTGCCATCAGTGGGCAGGGGGCTCTCTCTGGAAACACCATATATTTT

D gene: NA
V gene: TRBV5-1
J gene: TRBJ1-1
clone size: NA
CDR3 protein: CASSFRELNTEAFF
CDR3 DNA: TGCGCCAGCAGCTTCCGGGAGTTGAACACTGAAGCTTTCTTT

D gene: NA
V gene: TRBV28
J gene: TRBJ1-6
clone size: NA
CDR3 protein: CATRGRNSPLHF
CDR3 DNA: TGTGCCACCAGAGGGAGGAATTCACCCCTCCACTTT

D gene: TRBD1
V gene: TRBV5-1
J gene: TRBJ1-1
clone size: NA
CDR3 protein: CASSFDPTGGGTEAFF
CDR3 DNA: TGCGCCAGCAGCTTCGATCCAACAGGGGGAGGGACTGAAGCTTTCTTT

D gene: NA
V gene: TRBV7-3
J gene: TRBJ1-2
clone size: NA
CDR3 protein: CASSLTGGSANYGYTF
CDR3 DNA: TGTGCCAGCAGCTTAACGGGGGGATCAGCTAACTATGGCTACACCTTC

D gene: NA
V gene: TRBV27
J gene: TRBJ2-7
clone size: NA
CDR3 protein: CASGPYEQYF
CDR3 DNA: TGTGCCAGCGGCCCCTACGAGCAGTACTTC

D gene: NA
V gene: TRBV12-3/TRBV12-4
J gene: TRBJ1-5
clone size: NA
CDR3 protein: CASSLDIFGPQHF
CDR3 DNA: TGTGCCAGCAGTTTAGACATCTTTGGGCCCCAGCATTTT

D gene: NA
V gene: TRBV18
J gene: TRBJ2-5
clone size: few
CDR3 protein: CASSLYQETQYF
CDR3 DNA: TGTGCCAGCTCTCTGTACCAAGAGACCCAGTACTTC

D gene: TRBD1
V gene: TRBV28
J gene: TRBJ2-7
clone size: NA
CDR3 protein: CASNSRGGGWYEQYF
CDR3 DNA: TGTGCCAGCAATTCCCGAGGGGGCGGCTGGTACGAGCAGTACTTC

D gene: NA
V gene: TRBV15
J gene: TRBJ2-5
clone size: NA
CDR3 protein: CATSRDLVGTTQYF
CDR3 DNA: TGTGCCACCAGCAGAGATCTTGTGGGGACTACCCAGTACTTC

D gene: TRBD1
V gene: TRBV29-1
J gene: TRBJ2-7
clone size: NA
CDR3 protein: CSVRTGGPYEQYF
CDR3 DNA: TGCAGCGTAAGGACAGGGGGGCCCTACGAGCAGTACTTC

D gene: NA
V gene: TRBV28
J gene: TRBJ1-5
clone size: NA
CDR3 protein: CASSSPFGGYNQPQHF
CDR3 DNA: TGTGCCAGCAGTTCCCCGTTTGGGGGCTACAATCAGCCCCAGCATTTT

D gene: NA
V gene: TRBV6-5
J gene: TRBJ1-1
clone size: once
CDR3 protein: CASRPTGQTNTEAFF
CDR3 DNA: TGTGCCAGCAGACCTACGGGACAAACGAACACTGAAGCTTTCTTT

D gene: TRBD2
V gene: TRBV2
J gene: TRBJ2-3
clone size: once
CDR3 protein: CASAISRAGGADTQYF
CDR3 DNA: TGTGCCAGCGCCATTAGTCGAGCGGGGGGTGCAGATACGCAGTATTTT

D gene: NA
V gene: TRBV19
J gene: TRBJ1-1
clone size: NA
CDR3 protein: CASSSIQGLNTEAFF
CDR3 DNA: TGTGCCAGTAGCAGCATCCAGGGTCTGAACACTGAAGCTTTCTTT

D gene: NA
V gene: TRBV28
J gene: TRBJ1-2
clone size: NA
CDR3 protein: CASSLYQGGRNGYTF
CDR3 DNA: TGTGCCAGCAGTTTATACCAGGGAGGTCGAAATGGCTACACCTTC

D gene: NA
V gene: TRBV12-3/TRBV12-4
J gene: TRBJ2-1
clone size: NA
CDR3 protein: CASTLGNEQFF
CDR3 DNA: TGTGCCAGCACCCTAGGAAATGAGCAGTTCTTC

D gene: NA
V gene: TRBV4-2
J gene: TRBJ2-1
clone size: NA
CDR3 protein: CASSQGSSSYNEQFF
CDR3 DNA: TGTGCCAGCAGCCAAGGGTCCAGCTCCTACAATGAGCAGTTCTTC

D gene: TRBD1
V gene: TRBV5-1
J gene: TRBJ1-2
clone size: NA
CDR3 protein: CASLPTPGQGSQRF
CDR3 DNA: TGCGCCAGCCTTCCCACGCCGGGACAGGGCTCACAAAGGTTC

D gene: TRBD2
V gene: TRBV28
J gene: TRBJ2-2
clone size: NA
CDR3 protein: CASSFFRGRTPGELFF
CDR3 DNA: TGTGCCAGCAGTTTTTTTCGCGGGAGAACTCCCGGGGAGCTGTTTTTT

D gene: NA
V gene: TRBV4-2
J gene: TRBJ2-7
clone size: NA
CDR3 protein: CASSQEVPGWNRAYEQYF
CDR3 DNA: TGTGCCAGCAGCCAAGAGGTCCCGGGGTGGAATAGGGCCTACGAGCAGTACTTC